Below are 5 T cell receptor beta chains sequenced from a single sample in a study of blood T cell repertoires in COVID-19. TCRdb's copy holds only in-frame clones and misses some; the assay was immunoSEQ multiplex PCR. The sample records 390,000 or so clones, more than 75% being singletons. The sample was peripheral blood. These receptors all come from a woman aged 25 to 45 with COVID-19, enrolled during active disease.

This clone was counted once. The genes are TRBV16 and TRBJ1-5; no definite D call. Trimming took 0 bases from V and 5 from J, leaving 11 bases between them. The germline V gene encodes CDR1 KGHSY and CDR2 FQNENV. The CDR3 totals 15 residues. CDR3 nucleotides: TGTGCCAGCAGCCAATCTCACCGAACAGATCAGCCCCAGCATTTT. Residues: CASSQSHRTDQPQHF.

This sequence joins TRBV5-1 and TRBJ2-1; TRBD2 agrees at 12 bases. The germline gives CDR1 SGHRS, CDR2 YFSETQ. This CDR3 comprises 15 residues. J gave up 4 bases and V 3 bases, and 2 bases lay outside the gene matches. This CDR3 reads CASSYGLAGYNEQFF. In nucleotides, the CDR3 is TGCGCCAGCAGCTATGGACTAGCGGGGTACAATGAGCAGTTCTTC.

The CDR3 DNA reads TGCAGCATTGGACACACAGATACGCAGTATTTT. It yields the protein CSIGHTDTQYF. The chain joins TRBV29-1 to TRBJ2-3, with D perhaps matching TRBD1 (5 bases). The germline CDR1 and CDR2 sequences are SQVTM and ANQGSEA. The CDR3 has 11 residues. V was cut by 8 bases and J by 2 bases, with 8 bases left in between.

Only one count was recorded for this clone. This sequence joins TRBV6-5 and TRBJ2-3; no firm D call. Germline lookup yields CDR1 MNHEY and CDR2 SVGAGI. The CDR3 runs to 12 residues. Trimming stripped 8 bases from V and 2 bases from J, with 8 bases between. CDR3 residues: CASRQFTDTQYF. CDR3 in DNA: TGTGCCAGCCGTCAGTTCACAGATACGCAGTATTTT.

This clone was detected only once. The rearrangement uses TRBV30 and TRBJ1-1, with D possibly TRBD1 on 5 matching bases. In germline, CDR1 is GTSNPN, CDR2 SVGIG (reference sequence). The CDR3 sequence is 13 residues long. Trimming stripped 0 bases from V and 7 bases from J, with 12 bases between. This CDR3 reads CAWSVGGGGEAFF. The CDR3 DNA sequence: TGTGCCTGGAGTGTAGGCGGGGGAGGTGAAGCTTTCTTT.